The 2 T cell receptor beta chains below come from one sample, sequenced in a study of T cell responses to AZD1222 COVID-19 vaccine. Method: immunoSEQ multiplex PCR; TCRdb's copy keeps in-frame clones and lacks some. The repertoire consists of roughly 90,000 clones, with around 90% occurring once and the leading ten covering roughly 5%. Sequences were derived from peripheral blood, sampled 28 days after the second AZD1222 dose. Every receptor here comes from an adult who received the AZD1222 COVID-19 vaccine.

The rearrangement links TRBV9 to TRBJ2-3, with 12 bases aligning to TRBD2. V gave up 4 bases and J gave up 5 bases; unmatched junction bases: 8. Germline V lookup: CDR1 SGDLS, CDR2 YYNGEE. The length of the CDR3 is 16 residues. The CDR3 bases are TGTGCCAGCAGCCTACTAGCGGGGGGCAACAAAGATACGCAGTATTTT. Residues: CASSLLAGGNKDTQYF.

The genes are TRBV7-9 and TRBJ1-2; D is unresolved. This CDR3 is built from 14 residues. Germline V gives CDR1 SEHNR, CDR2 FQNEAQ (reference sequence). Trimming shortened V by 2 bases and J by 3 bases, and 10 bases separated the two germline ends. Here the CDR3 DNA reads TGTGCCAGCAGCTTAAATTCCGGATACTATGGCTACACCTTC. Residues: CASSLNSGYYGYTF.